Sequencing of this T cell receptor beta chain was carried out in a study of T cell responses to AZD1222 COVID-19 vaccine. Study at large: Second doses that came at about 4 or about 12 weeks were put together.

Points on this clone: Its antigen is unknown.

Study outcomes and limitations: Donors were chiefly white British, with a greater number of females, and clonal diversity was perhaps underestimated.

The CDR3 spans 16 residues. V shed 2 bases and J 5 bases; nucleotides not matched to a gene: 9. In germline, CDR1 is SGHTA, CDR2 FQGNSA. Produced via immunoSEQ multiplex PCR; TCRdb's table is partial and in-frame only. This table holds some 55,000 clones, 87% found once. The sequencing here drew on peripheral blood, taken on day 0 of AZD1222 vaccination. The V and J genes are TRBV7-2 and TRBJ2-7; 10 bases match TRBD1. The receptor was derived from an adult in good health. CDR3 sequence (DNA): TGTGCCAGCAGCTTACCGGGACAGGGGTTTCTCAACGAGCAGTACTTC. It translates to CASSLPGQGFLNEQYF.